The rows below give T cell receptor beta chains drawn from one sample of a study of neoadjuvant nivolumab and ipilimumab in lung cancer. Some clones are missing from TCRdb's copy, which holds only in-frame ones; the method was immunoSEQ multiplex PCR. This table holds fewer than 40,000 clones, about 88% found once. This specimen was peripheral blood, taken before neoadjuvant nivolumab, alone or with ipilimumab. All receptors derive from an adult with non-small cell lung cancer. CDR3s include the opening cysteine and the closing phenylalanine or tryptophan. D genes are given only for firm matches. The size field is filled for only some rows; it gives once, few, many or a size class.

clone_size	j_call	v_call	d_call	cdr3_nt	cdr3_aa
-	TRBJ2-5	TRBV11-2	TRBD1	TGTGCCAGCAGCTTAGCCAGGGGGCCGGGGGAGACCCAGTACTTC	CASSLARGPGETQYF
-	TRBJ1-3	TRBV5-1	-	TGCGCCAGCAGCTTGGAGTACGTTTCCTCTGGAAACACCATATATTTT	CASSLEYVSSGNTIYF
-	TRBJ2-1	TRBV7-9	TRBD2	TGTGCCAGCAGCCCCGATTTAGCGGGTCAGACCCACAATGAGCAGTTCTTC	CASSPDLAGQTHNEQFF
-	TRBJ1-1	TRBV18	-	TGTGCCAGCTCACCGGGGGTAATGAACACTGAAGCTTTCTTT	CASSPGVMNTEAFF
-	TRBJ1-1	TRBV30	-	TGTGCCTGGAGTGTACAGGCGGACACTGAAGCTTTCTTT	CAWSVQADTEAFF
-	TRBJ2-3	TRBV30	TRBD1	TGTGCCTGGGGACAGGGCCTGAGCACAGATACGCAGTATTTT	CAWGQGLSTDTQYF
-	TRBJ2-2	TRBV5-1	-	TGCGCCAGCAGCTTGACCTCCCAGGGTTATACCGGGGAGCTGTTTTTT	CASSLTSQGYTGELFF
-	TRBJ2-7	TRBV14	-	TGTGCCAGCAGCCAAGATCCCACAGCCTCATTTTACTTC	CASSQDPTASFYF
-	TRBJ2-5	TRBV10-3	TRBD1	TGTGCCACCAGGACAGGGGAGGAGACCCAGTACTTC	CATRTGEETQYF
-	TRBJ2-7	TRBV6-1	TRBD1	TGTGCCAGCCAACGGGACAGGGAAGCCGAGCAGTACTTC	CASQRDREAEQYF
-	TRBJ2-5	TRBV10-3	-	TGTGCCATCAGCTCCGACAGACAGGTCGGGGAGACCCAGTACTTC	CAISSDRQVGETQYF
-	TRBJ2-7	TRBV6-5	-	TGTGCCAGCAGTCGAGAAAAGCGCCCACACTACGAGCAGTACTTC	CASSREKRPHYEQYF
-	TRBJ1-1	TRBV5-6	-	TGTGCCAGCAGCTCCAAAGATTCAAGTTCGCGCTTCTTAGCTTTCTTT	CASSSKDSSSRFLAFF
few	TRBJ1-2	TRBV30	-	TGTGCCTGGAGTGTTGTACAGGTCTATGGCTACACCTTC	CAWSVVQVYGYTF
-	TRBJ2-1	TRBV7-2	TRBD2	TGTGCCAGCAGCCAGCTAGCGGCCTCCTACAATGAGCAGTTCTTC	CASSQLAASYNEQFF
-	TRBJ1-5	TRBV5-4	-	TGTGCCAGCAGCCGATACAGGCTAGATAGCAATCAGCCCCAGCATTTT	CASSRYRLDSNQPQHF
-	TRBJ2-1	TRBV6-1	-	TGTGCCAGCAGGGACGCGGAGCAGTTCTTC	CASRDAEQFF
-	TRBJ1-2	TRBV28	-	TGTGCCAGCAGTTGGAGGGAACGCGGCTACACCTTC	CASSWRERGYTF
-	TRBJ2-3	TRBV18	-	TGTGCCAGCTCACCACGAGAACTCACAGATACGCAGTATTTT	CASSPRELTDTQYF
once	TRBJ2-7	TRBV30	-	TGTGCCTGGAGTGTACTGGGGGGGCAGTACTTC	CAWSVLGGQYF